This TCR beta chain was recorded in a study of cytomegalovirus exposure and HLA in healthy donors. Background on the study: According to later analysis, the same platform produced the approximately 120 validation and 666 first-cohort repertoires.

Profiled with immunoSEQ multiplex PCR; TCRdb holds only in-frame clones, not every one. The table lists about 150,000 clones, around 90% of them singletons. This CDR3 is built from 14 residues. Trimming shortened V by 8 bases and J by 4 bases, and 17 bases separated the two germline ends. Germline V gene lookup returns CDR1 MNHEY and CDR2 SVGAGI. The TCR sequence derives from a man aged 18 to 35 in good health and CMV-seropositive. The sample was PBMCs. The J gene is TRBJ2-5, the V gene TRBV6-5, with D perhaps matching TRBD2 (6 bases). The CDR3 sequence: CASATSYFRETQYF. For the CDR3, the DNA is TGTGCCAGCGCCACTAGCTACTTCCGAGAGACCCAGTACTTC.